This T cell receptor beta chain was captured in a study of CXCR3-negative and CXCR3-positive naive CD8 T cells. Whole-study results and caveats: In naive cells, CXCR3-negative and CXCR3-positive subsets had similar TRBV-TRBJ usage; memory cells differed. TRB CDR3s of CXCR3-positive naive cells were more hydrophobic than those of CXCR3-negative naive cells.

The CDR3 length is 12 residues. Comments on this clonotype: No antigen is known for it.

The TRB libraries of cDNA were built by UMI-labeled 5' RACE. TCRdb re-called the 5' RACE reads, yielding one record per CDR3 amino acid sequence without DNA. The sample totals approximately 120,000 distinct CDR3 sequences; its top ten clones hold just over 0.35%. Source material: naive CXCR3+ CD8+ T cells from blood. Regarding subset: CD45RO-CCR7+CD27+CD95- naive CD8+ T cells expressing CXCR3 (TNR3+). The V call is TRBV12-3 or TRBV12-4, the J call TRBJ1-1. The TCR comes from a human donor in good health. Some clones in this sample may be carry-over from other donors' samples. The CDR3 spells CASSPTIAEAFF.